Following are 17 T cell receptor beta chains from one sample sequenced in a study of T cells in Graves' hyperthyroidism and ophthalmopathy. There were TCR beta CDR3 regions amplified from RNA transcripts. The HTBI primer set served for first-round RT-PCR of the TCR CDR3. One entry per CDR3 protein results from TCRdb running MiXCR on the multiplex PCR reads. Of around 350,000 distinct CDR3 sequences listed, approximately 15% are singletons. Sample: blood. The source of these receptors is a woman aged 25 to 39 with Graves' ophthalmopathy.

This clonotype was observed at least ten times. The chain employs TRBV20-1 and TRBJ2-3; possibly TRBD1 or TRBD2 for D (7 bases each). V was shortened by 5 bases and J by 4 bases, with 16 bases between the two germline ends. The germline gives CDR1 DFQATT, CDR2 SNEGSKA (reference sequence). The CDR3 covers 14 residues. The CDR3 reads CSAAQGGPADTQYF. Here the CDR3 DNA reads TGCAGTGCTGCCCAGGGGGGGCCCGCAGATACGCAGTATTTT.

Ten or more counts support this clonotype. The chain combines TRBV15 with TRBJ2-1; 8 nucleotides agree with TRBD2. CDR3 length equals 15 residues. Losses at the gene ends were 1 base for V and 7 bases for J; bases not matched to a gene: 6. CDR1 LNHNV and CDR2 YYDKDF come from the germline V gene (reference sequence). The CDR3 loop reads CATSRGGSGVNEQFF. Written as DNA, the CDR3 is TGTGCCACCAGCAGAGGAGGTAGCGGGGTGAATGAGCAGTTCTTC.

This clonotype occurred many times. This chain connects TRBV7-9 to TRBJ2-7; 9 bases are a match to TRBD2. Per the germline V gene, CDR1 is SEHNR and CDR2 is FQNEAQ (reference sequence). V shed 5 bases, J shed 1 base, and the junction held 15 bases outside the gene matches. The CDR3 loop spans 18 amino acids. The CDR3 spells CASSPDSWRGGWSYEQYF. DNA for the CDR3: TGTGCCAGCAGCCCAGATTCTTGGCGGGGGGGATGGTCCTACGAGCAGTACTTC. Full variable domain (rest looked up from reference TRBV7-9 and TRBJ2-7): DTGVSQNPRHKITKRGQNVTFRCDPISEHNRLYWYRQTLGQGPEFLTYFQNEAQLEKSRLLSDRFSAERPKGSFSTLEIQRTEQGDSAMYLCASSPDSWRGGWSYEQYFGPGTRLTVT.

This clonotype was seen repeatedly, ten times or more. CDR3 amino acids: CASRNRGWFGYGYTF. The CDR3, as DNA: TGTGCCAGCAGGAACAGGGGTTGGTTTGGATATGGCTACACCTTC. This sequence joins TRBV12-3 or TRBV12-4 and TRBJ1-2, with 7 bases lining up with TRBD1. Trimming at V came to 6 bases and at J to 5 bases, leaving 12 bases not matched to a gene. The CDR3 covers 15 residues.

This clonotype came up a few times. A much larger clone differs by one base, so this may be a read error. CDR3 in amino acids: CASSLEPVGGSEKLFF. CDR3 nucleotides: TGCGCCAGCAGCTTGGAGCCCGTCGGAGGTAGTGAAAAACTGTTTTTT. This chain links TRBV5-1 with TRBJ1-4; D call uncertain. The CDR3 totals 16 residues. The V gene lost 0 bases and the J gene lost 7 bases, with 16 bases spanning the gap. Looked up from germline, CDR1 is SGHRS and CDR2 is YFSETQ.

This clonotype was recorded a few times. The chain has TRBV29-1 and TRBJ1-4; D might be TRBD1 (5 bases). The V and J ends lost 6 bases and 7 bases respectively, with 12 bases between them. The CDR3 consists of 12 residues. The germline V gene has CDR1 SQVTM and CDR2 ANQGSEA. CDR3 bases: TGCAGCGTGACCGGGGGGAGTGAAAAACTGTTTTTT. Encoded protein: CSVTGGSEKLFF.

In its sample, this clonotype was seen many times. The V call is TRBV12-3 or TRBV12-4, the J call TRBJ1-1, with D maybe TRBD1 (6 bases). The CDR3 consists of 16 residues. Trimming removed 6 bases at V and 4 bases at J, with 21 bases between. The CDR3 spells CASSRVPGHLFTEAFF. The CDR3 DNA follows: TGTGCCAGCAGCCGGGTACCGGGACACTTATTCACTGAAGCTTTCTTT.

This clonotype was counted many times. The chain combines TRBV7-2 with TRBJ1-1; D is undetermined. Germline V gene lookup returns CDR1 SGHTA and CDR2 FQGNSA. The CDR3 has 18 amino acids. The V end was cut by 5 bases, the J end by 4 bases, with 26 bases between. In DNA, the CDR3 is TGTGCCAGCAGCCCAACATTACCTTTCACTGGGAGAAGCACTGAAGCTTTCTTT. Amino acids: CASSPTLPFTGRSTEAFF. The whole variable domain, remainder taken from reference TRBV7-2 and TRBJ1-1, is GAGVSQSPSNKVTEKGKDVELRCDPISGHTALYWYRQSLGQGLEFLIYFQGNSAPDKSGLPSDRFSAERTGGSVSTLTIQRTQQEDSAVYLCASSPTLPFTGRSTEAFFGQGTRLTVV.

Ten or more counts support this clonotype. This chain uses TRBV7-9 with TRBJ1-1, with D perhaps TRBD1 (6 bases). V shed 7 bases and J shed 0 bases, with 12 bases lying between them. The CDR3 covers 14 residues. Germline CDR1 SEHNR, CDR2 FQNEAQ (reference sequence). This CDR3 is CASIRGGMNTEAFF. CDR3 bases: TGTGCCAGCATAAGGGGGGGGATGAACACTGAAGCTTTCTTT.

This clonotype has a count of ten or more. This rearrangement joins TRBV27 to TRBJ2-6; no definite D call. The V end lost 4 bases, the J end lost 2 bases, and 9 bases lay between the germline ends. The CDR3 is 15 amino acids. In germline, CDR1 is MNHEY, CDR2 SMNVEV (reference sequence). For the CDR3, the DNA is TGTGCCAGCAGTTCAGTCCTAGCTGGGGCCAACGTCCTGACTTTC. This sequence encodes CASSSVLAGANVLTF.

This clonotype was observed at least ten times. The chain uses TRBV2 and TRBJ2-7; D not certain. This CDR3 contains 13 residues. Germline V gives CDR1 SNHLY, CDR2 FYNNEI. V was shortened by 4 bases and J by 0 bases, with 7 bases between the two germline ends. This CDR3 reads CASSVILSYEQYF. DNA for the CDR3: TGTGCCAGCAGTGTTATCCTCTCCTACGAGCAGTACTTC.

Ten or more counts support this clonotype. The gene calls are TRBV11-3 and TRBJ2-5; 11 bases fit TRBD1. Looked up from germline, CDR1 is SGHNT and CDR2 is YENEEA. CDR3 length: 13 residues. The ends lost 5 bases at V and 4 bases at J; junction bases unmatched: 0. This chain's CDR3 is CASSGTGGETQYF. CDR3 DNA: TGTGCCAGCAGCGGGACAGGGGGAGAGACCCAGTACTTC. Variable domain in full (rest from reference TRBV11-3 and TRBJ2-5): EAGVVQSPRYKIIEKKQPVAFWCNPISGHNTLYWYLQNLGQGPELLIRYENEEAVDDSQLPKDRFSAERLKGVDSTLKIQPAELGDSAVYLCASSGTGGETQYFGPGTRLLVL.

This clonotype occurred many times. The rearrangement joins TRBV18 to TRBJ2-1; TRBD1 agrees at 9 bases. CDR3 size: 14 residues. J was trimmed by 6 bases and V by 3 bases; bases with no gene match: 3. Germline V gene data show CDR1 as KGHSH and CDR2 as LQKENI. DNA of the CDR3: TGTGCCAGCTCACCCTCGACAGGGGGCAATGAGCAGTTCTTC. Protein sequence: CASSPSTGGNEQFF.

Note on this clonotype: This could be a read error, since a much larger clone is one nucleotide away. The CDR3 spells CAGSLQGLSEAFF. DNA of the CDR3: TGTGCCGGCAGCTTACAGGGTTTATCTGAAGCTTTCTTT. The chain couples TRBV7-3 to TRBJ1-1, with D possibly TRBD1 on 6 matching bases. Germline loops: CDR1 SGHTA, CDR2 FQGTGA. The CDR3 covers 13 residues.

In regard to this clonotype: This may be a read error, as it is one base from a much larger clone. V is TRBV4-1 and J is TRBJ1-5; weak D call: TRBD1 (5 bases). Germline V CDR1 and CDR2: MGHRA, YSYEKL. This CDR3 has 15 residues. The V and J ends lost 3 bases and 7 bases respectively, with 16 bases between them. CDR3 sequence (DNA): TGCGCCAGCAGCCACGGGGGAACACAAGGGCAGCCCCAGCATTTT. This gives the protein CASSHGGTQGQPQHF.

This clonotype was observed many times. The chain joins TRBV4-1 to TRBJ2-5; tentative D call: TRBD1 (5 bases). Germline V gives CDR1 MGHRA, CDR2 YSYEKL. V dropped 1 base and J dropped 3 bases, with 9 bases sitting between them. The CDR3 totals 14 residues. DNA for the CDR3: TGCGCCAGCAGCCAAGTACGCAGGGAAGAGACCCAGTACTTC. Its protein product is CASSQVRREETQYF.

This clonotype was seen once. The chain is built from TRBV20-1 and TRBJ1-1; D is possibly TRBD1 (5 bases). V was cut by 0 bases and J by 4 bases, with 12 bases left in between. The V gene's germline CDR1 is DFQATT and CDR2 SNEGSKA (reference sequence). The CDR3 totals 14 residues. CDR3 loop: CSARDLWGGTEAFF. The DNA for the CDR3 is TGCAGTGCTAGAGATCTTTGGGGGGGCACTGAAGCTTTCTTT.